A selection of T cell receptor beta chains follows, all from one sample in a study of T cells in Graves' hyperthyroidism and ophthalmopathy. TCRdb fed the multiplex PCR reads into MiXCR, producing one record per CDR3 protein. The sample records about 380,000 distinct CDR3 sequences, roughly 14% being singletons. Sequences were obtained from blood. The origin of the receptors is a man under 40 with Graves' hyperthyroidism that later progressed to Graves' ophthalmopathy. CDR3s include the opening cysteine and the closing phenylalanine or tryptophan. The D gene is left open where the match is weak. Clone size is shown for a subset of rows, as once, few, many or a class of expanded clone.

size,D,J,V,CDR3
-,-,TRBJ2-7,TRBV12-3/TRBV12-4,CASTLGGGPEQYF
many,-,TRBJ1-1,TRBV11-3,CASSAYKNTEAFF
-,-,TRBJ2-6,TRBV2,CASTRGAGANVLTF
-,TRBD2,TRBJ2-5,TRBV4-1,CASSQRLAGGPMGETQYF
-,-,TRBJ1-2,TRBV28,CASRVGGQAGYTF
many,-,TRBJ1-6,TRBV20-1,CSARDLRGLSSPLHF
once,TRBD1,TRBJ1-4,TRBV9,CASSGRTGWTNEKLFF
many,TRBD1,TRBJ1-1,TRBV24-1,CATSDRGTGGTEAFF
-,TRBD2,TRBJ2-3,TRBV27,CASTPRLAGGPSRDTQYF
many,TRBD1,TRBJ1-2,TRBV6-1,CASSEARTGDYYGYTF
many,-,TRBJ2-3,TRBV6-6,CASSYSSESTDTQYF
-,-,TRBJ2-3,TRBV6-5,CASSYPRRGNTDTQYF
once,-,TRBJ2-2,TRBV6-1,CASMTPNTGELFF
-,-,TRBJ1-6,TRBV20-1,CSAGTFITGGGSPLHF
-,-,TRBJ1-5,TRBV24-1,CATSGDKSNQPQHF
few,-,TRBJ2-4,TRBV11-2,CASSPSWGKNIQYF
-,TRBD2,TRBJ2-3,TRBV9,CASSGMAGGTDTQYF
many,TRBD2,TRBJ2-5,TRBV20-1,CSARVGTSWQETQYF
few,TRBD1,TRBJ2-2,TRBV29-1,CSAGDGTGYTGELFF
many,TRBD1,TRBJ1-2,TRBV11-2,CASSLARDRYYGYTF
once,TRBD2,TRBJ2-4,TRBV5-1,CASSPGGLGSAKNIQYF
-,-,TRBJ2-7,TRBV4-1,CASSRRLQAPYEQYF
few,TRBD1,TRBJ1-1,TRBV14,CASSQDQFYGQGDFF
-,TRBD1,-,TRBV13,CASSPWTGYNEQYF
few,-,TRBJ1-3,TRBV4-1,CASSQDHVSGNTIYF
few,TRBD2,TRBJ2-5,TRBV6-1,CASSIGLARTQETQYF
few,-,TRBJ2-2,TRBV30,CAWRRGPGELFF
few,-,TRBJ2-7,TRBV5-5,CASSLKWGESSYEQYF
many,-,TRBJ1-1,TRBV3-1,CASSQVLQGGEAFF